The 7 T cell receptor beta chains below come from one sample, sequenced in a study of glioma-infiltrating T cells after dendritic cell vaccination. TCRdb keeps only in-frame clones here, not all; method: immunoSEQ multiplex PCR. The sample has 80,000 to 100,000 clones, roughly three quarters seen once. The material sequenced was blood, taken before dendritic cell vaccination. Receptors were obtained from a human donor with glioblastoma.

V gene TRBV7-6 combines with J gene TRBJ2-1; 11 bases line up with TRBD2. CDR3 length: 15 amino acids. CDR1 and CDR2 from the germline V gene are SGHVS and FNYEAQ. Unmatched junction bases numbered 2, after V lost 1 base and J lost 6 bases. CDR3 DNA: TGTGCCAGCAGCTTAGGGCTAGCGGGAGGCAATGAGCAGTTCTTC. It codes for CASSLGLAGGNEQFF.

The chain combines TRBV6-4 with TRBJ2-1; 8 bases line up with TRBD2. CDR3 length: 16 amino acids. Germline V gives CDR1 MRHNA, CDR2 SNTAGT. Trimming at V came to 3 bases and at J to 0 bases, leaving 4 bases not matched to a gene. Written as DNA, the CDR3 is TGTGCCAGCAGTGAACCGCGGGAGGACTCCTACAATGAGCAGTTCTTC. Translated: CASSEPREDSYNEQFF.

The CDR3, as DNA: TGCGCCAGCAGCGGGCAGGCTAGCACAGATACGCAGTATTTT. Translating it yields CASSGQASTDTQYF. The chain couples TRBV5-1 to TRBJ2-3; no reliable D call. Between the trimmed V and J ends, which lost 4 bases and 0 bases, there was a span of 9 bases. The CDR3 totals 14 residues. Per germline, CDR1 SGHRS and CDR2 YFSETQ. Combining the CDR3 with reference TRBV5-1 and TRBJ2-3 gives the whole variable domain KAGVTQTPRYLIKTRGQQVTLSCSPISGHRSVSWYQQTPGQGLQFLFEYFSETQRNKGNFPGRFSGRQFSNSRSEMNVSTLELGDSALYLCASSGQASTDTQYFGPGTRLTVL.

The V gene is TRBV4-1, the J gene TRBJ2-7; the match to TRBD2 covers 9 bases. CDR3 size: 15 residues. Germline V gene lookup returns CDR1 MGHRA and CDR2 YSYEKL. Germline trimming cut 2 bases from V and 4 bases from J; bases unmatched to any gene: 6. The CDR3 reads CASSQRDSGSYEQYF. The DNA of the CDR3 is TGCGCCAGCAGCCAAAGGGATAGCGGGAGTTACGAGCAGTACTTC.

The CDR3 reads CSGQREYNEQFF. The CDR3 DNA follows: TGCAGCGGCCAACGGGAGTACAATGAGCAGTTCTTC. The chain has TRBV29-1 and TRBJ2-1; possible D gene TRBD2, 6 bases. Trimming removed 7 bases at V and 4 bases at J, with 11 bases between. Germline CDR1 and CDR2: SQVTM and ANQGSEA. This CDR3 contains 12 residues.

The rearrangement uses TRBV12-2 and TRBJ1-2; the table's D call, TRBD1, has no DNA check behind it. TRBV12-2 is an annotated pseudogene. The CDR3 extends over 16 amino acids. The CDR3 region is CASRLGADSPHYGYTF. CDR3 nucleotide sequence: TGTGCAAGTCGCTTAGGGGCCGACAGTCCCCACTATGGCTACACCTTC.

The J gene is TRBJ1-5, the V gene TRBV28; 7 bases map to TRBD1. The CDR3 runs to 15 residues. The V segment lost 6 bases and the J segment 4 bases; nucleotides outside the gene matches: 9. Germline CDR1 reads MDHEN; CDR2 reads SYDVKM. The chain's CDR3 is CASRNRGSVNQPQHF. The CDR3 DNA follows: TGTGCCAGCAGGAACAGGGGATCGGTTAATCAGCCCCAGCATTTT.